This T cell receptor (beta chain) was sequenced in a study of blood T cell repertoires in COVID-19. For the study at large: The United States, Italy and Spain provided the acute and convalescent COVID-19 samples. PBMCs, B-cell-depleted T cells, or T cells were the source of the cDNA or gDNA that made up the material.

Source study methods: Amplification from reference gene primers served as the basis for estimated nucleated cell counts. The method was immunoSEQ multiplex PCR; TCRdb's version includes in-frame clones alone and lacks a portion of them. That table furnishes V, J and clone size, whereas the DNA furnished D and trimming. The data hold under 200,000 clones, with around 80% observed a single time. Germline V gene lookup returns CDR1 SNHLY and CDR2 FYNNEI. Trimming left V 1 base short and J 12 bases short, with 13 bases between. The CDR3 has 14 residues. The clonotype comes from a man aged 70 or older with active or convalescent COVID-19. This chain uses TRBV2 with TRBJ1-6, with no clear D. Sequenced: peripheral blood. The CDR3 sequence: CASSEGAPILPLHF. Written as DNA, the CDR3 is TGTGCCAGCAGTGAAGGCGCCCCCATCTTACCCCTCCACTTT. Together with reference TRBV2 and TRBJ1-6, the CDR3 gives the full variable domain: EPEVTQTPSHQVTQMGQEVILRCVPISNHLYFYWYRQILGQKVEFLVSFYNNEISEKSEIFDDQFSVERPDGSNFTLKIRSTKLEDSAMYFCASSEGAPILPLHFGNGTRLTVT.